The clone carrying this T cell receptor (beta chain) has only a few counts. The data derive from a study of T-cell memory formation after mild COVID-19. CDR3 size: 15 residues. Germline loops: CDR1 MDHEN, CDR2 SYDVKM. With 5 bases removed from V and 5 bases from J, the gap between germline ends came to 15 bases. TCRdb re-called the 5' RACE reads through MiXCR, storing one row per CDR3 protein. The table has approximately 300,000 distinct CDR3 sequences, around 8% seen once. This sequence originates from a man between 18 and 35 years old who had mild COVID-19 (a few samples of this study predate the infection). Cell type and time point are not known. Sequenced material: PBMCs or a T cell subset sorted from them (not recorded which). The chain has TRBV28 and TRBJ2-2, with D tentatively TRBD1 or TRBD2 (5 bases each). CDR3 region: CASSPYRGRTGELFF. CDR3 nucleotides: TGTGCCAGCAGTCCCTACCGGGGCCGGACCGGGGAGCTGTTTTTT.